This T cell receptor beta chain was sequenced during a study of T-cell reconstitution after alpha-beta-depleted transplantation in children. Study results and caveats: Expanded clones from the graft, numbering several hundred, reportedly supplied alpha-beta T cells about two months after transplant. Newly produced T cells mostly accounted for T-cell counts and diversity one year post-transplant. The high TCRbeta diversity at day 60 in some patients came from surviving recipient T cells and thymic progenitors.

This clonotype was observed at least ten times. As yet, its antigen is unknown. Germline trimming cut 10 bases from V and 6 bases from J; bases unmatched to any gene: 9. The germline V gene encodes CDR1 ENHRY and CDR2 SYGVKD. The CDR3 extends over 15 amino acids. Molecular barcoding with unique molecular identifiers was used for the TCRbeta library. TCRdb independently ran MiXCR on the PCR reads; one entry per CDR3 protein. The data show 240,000 or so distinct CDR3 sequences, 6.5% to 10% seen once. The V and J genes are TRBV10-3 and TRBJ2-2; 12 bases fit TRBD2. Sample: PBMCs, mostly from graft donor cells, taken 180 days after TCRalphabeta/CD19-depleted stem cell transplant. This sequence was found in a male patient younger than 18 who had a stem cell transplant for acute lymphoblastic leukemia, so the T cells may come from the graft donor. The CDR3 DNA reads as TGTGCCACTATGCTTTCTAGCGGGAGGGCCGGGGAGCTGTTTTTT. This encodes CATMLSSGRAGELFF.